This TCR beta chain was captured in a study of response to subunit inactivated influenza vaccine. Study-wide results and limits: The authors put forward the suggestion that each seasonal influenza vaccination may bring in only a limited number of new T cells.

This clonotype was counted a few times. Its antigen is still unknown. V was trimmed by 4 bases and J by 1 base, leaving 16 bases between them. The CDR3 covers 16 residues. Germline CDR1 SGHTA, CDR2 FQGNSA. TCRdb reprocessed the RT-PCR reads with MiXCR, giving one entry per CDR3 protein. In the table there are about 520,000 distinct CDR3 sequences, around 7.9% of which are singletons. The source of this sequence is a man between 50 and 75 years old who received an inactivated influenza vaccine. The sequencing here drew on PBMCs from blood, taken less than 30 months after vaccination. V is TRBV7-2 and J is TRBJ1-2, with unresolved D. CDR3 residues: CASSWRTGGDNYGYTF. As DNA, the CDR3 is TGTGCCAGCAGCTGGAGGACCGGCGGGGATAACTATGGCTACACCTTC.